A single TCR beta chain is shown here with its context. The CDR3 consists of 15 residues. V was cut by 4 bases and J by 5 bases, with 19 bases left in between. Germline values: CDR1 SGHRS, CDR2 YFSETQ. This sample was included in a study of shared clonotypes between healthy human individuals. Method: immunoSEQ multiplex PCR; TCRdb's copy keeps in-frame clones and lacks some. Of some 1.5 million clones listed, 95% to 99% were seen once; the top ten hold roughly 0.4%. This TCR derives from a man aged 25-40 years in good health. Sequences were obtained from naive CD4+ T cells sorted from blood. Stated subset: CD45RA+ positively selected. The J gene is TRBJ2-7, the V gene TRBV5-1; D is possibly TRBD2 (6 bases). DNA of the CDR3: TGCGCCAGCAGCCGGTGGGACTCCGCGGAGGACGAGCAGTACTTC. Translation gives CASSRWDSAEDEQYF.